This is a list of T cell receptor beta chains from one sample in a study of blood T cell repertoires in COVID-19. Sequencing used immunoSEQ multiplex PCR; TCRdb keeps in-frame clones, though not all of them. The sample comprises about 330,000 clones, approximately 92% of which are singletons, and approximately 17% rests with the top ten. Sequencing input: PBMCs or T cells enriched from blood (not recorded which). Source of these receptors: a woman younger than 45 who had recovered from COVID-19. The conserved cysteine and the conserved F or W are not part of the CDR3 here. The order of the fields is clone size, J gene, V gene, CDR3 protein. The size entry is marked missing in some rows and otherwise reads once, few, many or a size class.

abundance: -
j_gene: TRBJ1-2
v_gene: TRBV27
CDR3aa: ASSFGTGSNYGYT

abundance: -
j_gene: TRBJ2-2
v_gene: TRBV9
CDR3aa: ASSVDSGELF

abundance: -
j_gene: TRBJ2-7
v_gene: TRBV28
CDR3aa: ASSLWTGGSYEQY

abundance: -
j_gene: TRBJ1-4
v_gene: TRBV27
CDR3aa: ASTIQGNNEKLF

abundance: -
j_gene: TRBJ2-1
v_gene: TRBV6-2/TRBV6-3
CDR3aa: ASTPGAGYNEQF

abundance: -
j_gene: TRBJ2-1
v_gene: TRBV7-9
CDR3aa: ASSQGLAVINEQF

abundance: -
j_gene: TRBJ2-3
v_gene: TRBV9
CDR3aa: ASSVEGQGLSTDTQY

abundance: -
j_gene: TRBJ1-5
v_gene: TRBV24-1
CDR3aa: ATSDLWPDFPYSNQPQH

abundance: -
j_gene: TRBJ2-2
v_gene: TRBV5-1
CDR3aa: ASSFGTGSAGELF

abundance: few
j_gene: TRBJ2-7
v_gene: TRBV15
CDR3aa: ATSRDPGTYEQY

abundance: -
j_gene: TRBJ2-3
v_gene: TRBV5-4
CDR3aa: ASVFSGGPDTQY

abundance: -
j_gene: TRBJ2-1
v_gene: TRBV9
CDR3aa: ASSSVFEGGNEQF

abundance: -
j_gene: TRBJ1-1
v_gene: TRBV4-1
CDR3aa: ASSQGRLNTEAF

abundance: -
j_gene: TRBJ2-1
v_gene: TRBV3-1/TRBV3-2
CDR3aa: ASSQGSGTLNEQF

abundance: -
j_gene: TRBJ1-2
v_gene: TRBV28
CDR3aa: ASRRTANYGYT

abundance: once
j_gene: TRBJ1-4
v_gene: TRBV6-5
CDR3aa: ASRISITNEKLF

abundance: -
j_gene: TRBJ1-6
v_gene: TRBV3-1/TRBV3-2
CDR3aa: ASKPRGNSPLH

abundance: -
j_gene: TRBJ1-6
v_gene: TRBV6-6
CDR3aa: ASSYAEGATSPLH

abundance: once
j_gene: TRBJ2-3
v_gene: TRBV18
CDR3aa: ASSPQGQGPDTQY

abundance: -
j_gene: TRBJ1-2
v_gene: TRBV30
CDR3aa: AWSDDTAYGYT

abundance: once
j_gene: TRBJ1-2
v_gene: TRBV28
CDR3aa: ASSPASDNFYGYT

abundance: -
j_gene: TRBJ1-5
v_gene: TRBV5-6
CDR3aa: ASSLMSYSNQPQH

abundance: few
j_gene: TRBJ2-1
v_gene: TRBV25-1
CDR3aa: ASVGGQYGREQF

abundance: -
j_gene: TRBJ1-1
v_gene: TRBV19
CDR3aa: ASSIGLGGLGTEAF

abundance: -
j_gene: TRBJ2-7
v_gene: TRBV24-1
CDR3aa: ATSDFGTGGYEQY

abundance: -
j_gene: TRBJ1-3
v_gene: TRBV12-3/TRBV12-4
CDR3aa: ASRWTVGNTIY

abundance: -
j_gene: TRBJ2-1
v_gene: TRBV28
CDR3aa: ASSRQGVYYNEQF

abundance: -
j_gene: TRBJ1-1
v_gene: TRBV6-5
CDR3aa: ASSSQRQLNTEAF

abundance: once
j_gene: TRBJ2-3
v_gene: TRBV7-2
CDR3aa: ASTAAPGGDTQY

abundance: -
j_gene: TRBJ2-1
v_gene: TRBV3-1/TRBV3-2
CDR3aa: ASSTTRSSYNEQF

abundance: -
j_gene: TRBJ2-2
v_gene: TRBV28
CDR3aa: ASSTSGTANTGELF

abundance: -
j_gene: TRBJ1-2
v_gene: TRBV6-2/TRBV6-3
CDR3aa: ASSYVGVDGYT

abundance: -
j_gene: TRBJ2-7
v_gene: TRBV6-5
CDR3aa: ASSYESTSGAWEQY

abundance: -
j_gene: TRBJ2-7
v_gene: TRBV28
CDR3aa: ASRPFGTSGSIAYEQY

abundance: -
j_gene: TRBJ2-3
v_gene: TRBV27
CDR3aa: ASSLWAGGTTDTQY

abundance: -
j_gene: TRBJ2-3
v_gene: TRBV6-5
CDR3aa: ASSSVATQY

abundance: -
j_gene: TRBJ2-2
v_gene: TRBV19
CDR3aa: ASSIGGPGELF

abundance: once
j_gene: TRBJ2-3
v_gene: TRBV20-1
CDR3aa: SASVAGGRVGTDTQY

abundance: -
j_gene: TRBJ2-4
v_gene: TRBV5-1
CDR3aa: ASRGPPIRAKNIQY

abundance: -
j_gene: TRBJ1-3
v_gene: TRBV7-2
CDR3aa: ASSLDRVVENTIY

abundance: -
j_gene: TRBJ2-5
v_gene: TRBV5-4
CDR3aa: ASSFWVSKETQY